The T cell receptor (beta chain) under discussion was sequenced for a study of shared clonotypes between healthy human individuals. Sequenced by immunoSEQ multiplex PCR; TCRdb stores in-frame clones only, minus some. The sample shows under 2.5 million clones, under 95% of them seen only once. This CDR3 region has 20 residues. The V segment lost 0 bases and the J segment 3 bases; nucleotides outside the gene matches: 14. In germline, CDR1 is GTSNPN, CDR2 SVGIG (reference sequence). The receptor was isolated from a man between 18 and 35 years old in good health. Some clones in this sample may be carry-over from other donors' samples. The chain uses TRBV30 and TRBJ2-6, with 10 positions matching TRBD1. The sample was naive CD4+ T cells from PBMCs. Regarding subset: CD45RA+ positively selected. CDR3 region: CAWSVRVGVDRGRGANVLTF. CDR3 DNA sequence: TGTGCCTGGAGTGTACGTGTCGGGGTCGACAGGGGGCGTGGGGCCAACGTCCTGACTTTC.